Here is one T cell receptor (beta chain) with its context. This clone was observed once. Its recognized antigen is unknown. Within one base of it there is no much larger clone, and no base qualities were kept. This sample stems from a study of glioma-infiltrating T cells after dendritic cell vaccination listed by TCRdb under 2016. Regarding the study in general: A cohort of roughly 15 glioblastoma patients from Phase I and II dendritic cell vaccination trials was included, of whom 9 were newly diagnosed and 6 had recurrent disease. The vaccine consisted of monocyte-derived dendritic cells cultured less than 9 days with IL-4 and GM-CSF, then pulsed overnight with autologous tumor lysate. Between about 2003 and 2012, patients were given autologous tumor lysate-pulsed dendritic cell vaccination. In glioblastoma patients vaccinated with dendritic cells, deep sequencing of TCR beta CDR3 regions served to measure tumor-infiltrating lymphocyte content and to compare repertoires between tumor and blood. TCR sequencing metrics, including TIL content and tumor-blood repertoire overlap, were correlated with survival after dendritic cell vaccination. Three intradermal dendritic cell vaccine injections were administered to patients at biweekly intervals in the arm below the axilla. The research as a whole found: The cohort was small and heterogeneous, only a few patients had full blood and tumor sets, and even fewer had initial-recurrent tumor pairs. After dendritic cell vaccination, a higher estimated pretreatment TIL content predicted longer time to progression and overall survival. TCR clonality showed no direct relationship with survival, which suggests that a diverse polyclonal response may matter. The three-group TCR overlap response model was characterized as speculative, and prospective validation of the model was stated to be required.

After removal of 7 bases from V and 3 bases from J, the junction retains 6 bases not matched to a gene. Measured from the cysteine to the phenylalanine, the CDR3 is 14 residues long. Here the CDR3 DNA is all that survives: 42 bases in frame from base 1. Per the germline V gene, ENHRY is the CDR1 and SYGVKD is the CDR2. Reading the label with the study, this specimen's time point is: after dendritic cell vaccination, including at tumor progression/relapse. Patients were selected for having adequate residual fresh-frozen tumor tissue and more than two years of available survival data. An isocitrate dehydrogenase mutation was not carried by any of the glioblastoma patients, although molecular status was otherwise variable. PBMC were collected before vaccination, two weeks after the third vaccination, and at tumor progression if progression occurred. The Qiagen DNeasy Blood extraction Kit was used for extraction of genomic DNA.

TCRB CDR3 regions were amplified from approximately 2 ug genomic DNA, or all available DNA if less, using the immunoSEQ assay. Multiplex PCR used 60 forward primers for TCR V beta segments and 13 reverse primers for J beta segments. To estimate reads per starting template, synthetic control templates were spiked into each sample at limiting dilution. Reads of 87 bp were generated by sequencing on the Illumina HiSeq System. The paper's processing steps were these. PCR and sequencing errors were removed by a nearest neighbor algorithm that merged closely related sequences. TCR overlap was measured as the percentage of unique tumor TCR beta sequences also present in the same patient's peripheral blood. Sourced from immuneACCESS, this table was stored by TCRdb with only in-frame sequences that have V and J called. A share of the clones is absent; for the studies checked, an unresolved V gene accounts for under half, and the remainder has no known explanation. V, J and clone size are taken as reported in that table, and D and trimming were inferred from the DNA itself. The sample includes almost 90,000 clones, with around 83% observed a single time. The ten biggest clones cover roughly 6.8% of the sample.

The sequence links TRBV10-3 to TRBJ1-1; a stretch of 9 junction bases matches TRBD1. This clonotype was obtained from a human donor with glioblastoma. This specimen consisted of blood, obtained after dendritic cell vaccination. This receptor carries the CDR3 CAITRGQGDTEAFF. In nucleotides, the sequence is TGTGCCATCACAAGGGGACAGGGAGACACTGAAGCTTTCTTT.